The T cell receptor beta chain described here comes from a study of T cell responses to AZD1222 COVID-19 vaccine (dated by TCRdb to the early 2020s). With respect to the entire study: AZD1222 recipients given second doses at about 4 weeks or at about 12 weeks were pooled, since spike-specific TCR depth and breadth were not found to differ between the two schedules. A total of 230 to 250 trial participants underwent TCR sequencing, of whom some 200 had received two doses of AZD1222 and about 25 had received two doses of the MenACWY control vaccine. Trial participants were enrolled by age into 18-55, 56-69 and 70-plus year subgroups, with roughly 160, 29 and 62 TCR-sequenced participants respectively.

Study-level results and caveats: Conclusions about previously exposed vaccinees are limited because only five to seven AZD1222 recipients were SARS-CoV-2 seropositive at baseline. Nearly half of unique spike-specific TCRs reportedly recognized epitopes outside regions mutated in the B.1.351 and B.1.1.7 variants. In the small 56-69-year group, the increase in depth fell short of significance, most likely because of low power. The vaccine-associated CD4 TCRs covered the entire spike protein, and the dominant responses fell in regions 160-218 and 743-854. Because no day 14 peak-response samples were available, repertoires were characterized only after the peak T cell response. Spike-specific TCR breadth and depth rose significantly after two AZD1222 doses compared with day 0 and with MenACWY recipients. Most participants were white British and females outnumbered males, and the authors suggested that clonal diversity may have been underestimated.

V sheds 5 bases and J sheds 0 bases, leaving 11 bases between their ends. The cysteine opens and the phenylalanine closes a CDR3 of 15 amino acids. Just the 45-base CDR3 DNA is kept, in frame starting at base 1. Via the germline V gene (reference sequence), CDR1 is SEHNR and CDR2 FQNEAQ. The time point label for this specimen denotes: baseline before first vaccination. The vaccinee samples were drawn from two UK trials, COV001 and COV002, one of which was a single-blind randomized controlled phase 2/3 trial testing AZD1222 (ChAdOx1 nCoV-19) in healthy adults. For TCRbeta chain sequencing, PBMC samples from trial participants were taken at day 0 and at day 28 after the second dose. The CDR3 regions of human TCRbeta chains were subjected to immunosequencing. Processing in the source paper ran as follows. Repertoire TCRs were matched against a reference library of SARS-CoV-2-specific TCRs generated with the MIRA antigen-specificity platform. Breadth was defined as the fraction of unique TCRs that were SARS-CoV-2-associated, and depth was defined as the fraction of total T cells that were SARS-CoV-2-associated. Each spike-specific TCR was assigned to its reactive spike region and to a CD4 or CD8 class using the MIRA data. Log10-transformed breadth and depth values were compared by one-way ANOVA with Sidak's multiple comparisons tests. TCRdb's version of the immuneACCESS table is confined to in-frame rearrangements and falls short of the full clone set. An unresolved V gene accounts for under half of the shortfall where checked; the remainder is of unknown origin. V and J calls and clone size are those listed in that table; D and trimming were worked out from the DNA. This sample holds some 92,000 clones; around 90% were observed only once. The ten biggest clones cover 7.5% of the sample.

Concerning this clone: Its antigen is still unknown. Base qualities were left out, and no much larger clone turns up one base away.

This receptor chain uses TRBV7-9 and TRBJ1-5; the D gene is not confidently resolved. Sample: peripheral blood, taken on day 0 of AZD1222 vaccination. The clonotype was recovered from an adult in good health. The nucleotide sequence is TGTGCCAGCAGCCCGAATTCGAATAGCAATCAGCCCCAGCATTTT. Its coded protein is CASSPNSNSNQPQHF.